A single TCR beta chain is shown here with its context. TCRdb analysed the 5' RACE reads with MiXCR anew, one entry per CDR3 protein. The sample lists approximately 210,000 distinct CDR3 sequences, 15% occurring once. This CDR3 has 17 residues. Germline CDR1 and CDR2: SEHNR and FQNEAQ (reference sequence). V was pared by 3 bases and J by 1 base, with 9 bases of the junction left unmatched. The entry originates in a study of identical twins. These sequences were also reported in another study, on T cells expressing NK-cell markers. That paper adds: It was sorted CD3+CD56+NKG2C+, CD3+CD56+NKG2C- and CD3+CD56-NKG2C+ T cells that supplied the TCR beta repertoires. Uncertainty persisted over the HCMV specificity of expanded NKG2C+ T cell clones.

Material: CD8+ T cells sorted from blood. The gene calls are TRBV7-9 and TRBJ2-3, with TRBD2 matching 8 bases. This clonotype was sampled from a woman younger than 35 in good health. The CDR3 sequence: CASSFARAGVRTDTQYF. CDR3 bases: TGTGCCAGCAGCTTTGCTCGAGCGGGAGTGCGCACAGATACGCAGTATTTT. Drawing the rest from reference TRBV7-9 and TRBJ2-3, the complete variable domain is DTGVSQNPRHKITKRGQNVTFRCDPISEHNRLYWYRQTLGQGPEFLTYFQNEAQLEKSRLLSDRFSAERPKGSFSTLEIQRTEQGDSAMYLCASSFARAGVRTDTQYFGPGTRLTVL.